Below, 18 T cell receptor beta chains from the same sample are listed, as sequenced in a study of T cells after yellow fever vaccination. TCRdb redid the calling of the 5' RACE reads with MiXCR, one entry per CDR3 protein. The sample holds approximately 250,000 distinct CDR3 sequences, roughly 3.5% seen once. Material: PBMCs, obtained 15 days after the yellow fever booster vaccination. These receptors were obtained from a man aged 18-30 years who received the YFV17D yellow fever vaccine.

This clonotype was detected many times. V usage is TRBV19 and J usage is TRBJ1-6; 10 bases are a match to TRBD1. Germline V gene lookup returns CDR1 LNHDA and CDR2 SQIVND (reference sequence). The CDR3 consists of 16 residues. The junction had 12 bases not matched to a gene; V was cut back by 7 bases and J by 9 bases. The CDR3 DNA reads TGTGCCAGTACCACGCGGACAGGGGGTTTTGTTTCACCCCTCCACTTT. This sequence encodes CASTTRTGGFVSPLHF. Together with reference TRBV19 and TRBJ1-6, the CDR3 gives the full variable domain: DGGITQSPKYLFRKEGQNVTLSCEQNLNHDAMYWYRQDPGQGLRLIYYSQIVNDFQKGDIAEGYSVSREKKESFPLTVTSAQKNPTAFYLCASTTRTGGFVSPLHFGNGTRLTVT.

This clonotype was counted many times. The rearrangement joins TRBV12-3 or TRBV12-4 to TRBJ2-3; D tentatively reads TRBD1 or TRBD2 (5 bases each). V was pared by 5 bases and J by 1 base, with 13 bases between. This CDR3 has 15 residues. The CDR3 protein is CASSPPGPGTDTQYF. In DNA form, the CDR3 reads TGTGCCAGCAGTCCCCCGGGACCAGGCACAGATACGCAGTATTTT.

This clonotype was seen at least ten times. This rearrangement joins TRBV3-1 to TRBJ2-3; D remains unclear. The germline gives CDR1 LGHDT, CDR2 YNNKEL (reference sequence). The CDR3 runs 13 residues. V lost 4 bases and J lost 8, with 13 bases in between. CDR3 DNA sequence: TGTGCCAGCAGCCGCGGTGCTGTCGGTACGCAGTATTTT. Translating it yields CASSRGAVGTQYF.

This clonotype has only a few counts. The chain carries TRBV20-1 and TRBJ2-7, with TRBD2 as a possible D gene (5 bases). The ends were cut back, 5 bases at V and 6 bases at J, with 17 bases in the middle. Germline V CDR1 and CDR2: DFQATT, SNEGSKA (reference sequence). This CDR3 has 13 residues. In DNA, the CDR3 is TGCAGTGCTCAAGGGAGCAGAGTCTCCGAGCAGTACTTC. It codes for CSAQGSRVSEQYF.

This clonotype was observed at least ten times. V gene TRBV19 combines with J gene TRBJ2-2; D is undetermined. The CDR3 runs 15 residues. Germline loops: CDR1 LNHDA, CDR2 SQIVND (reference sequence). With 3 bases removed from V and 3 bases from J, the gap between germline ends came to 11 bases. The chain's CDR3 is CASSMMVSDTGELFF. CDR3 DNA: TGTGCCAGTAGTATGATGGTCTCGGACACCGGGGAGCTGTTTTTT.

This clonotype was recorded at least ten times. The chain couples TRBV9 to TRBJ2-1; D is possibly TRBD1 (11 bases). Trimming took off 4 bases at V and 4 bases at J, with 36 bases between the two ends. The germline V gene encodes CDR1 SGDLS and CDR2 YYNGEE. The CDR3 loop spans 22 amino acids. CDR3 sequence: CASSRYRDRGIASGGFYNEQFF. The CDR3 DNA is TGTGCCAGCAGCCGATACCGGGACAGGGGGATAGCTAGCGGGGGCTTTTACAATGAGCAGTTCTTC.

In its sample, this clonotype was seen many times. V is TRBV4-2 and J is TRBJ1-3; no clear D gene. Trimming pared 0 bases from V and 0 bases from J, leaving 18 bases between. CDR1 is LGHNA and CDR2 is YNFKEQ in the germline V gene. The CDR3 spans 19 residues. CDR3 loop: CASSQDREGTGPSGNTIYF. The CDR3 DNA is TGTGCCAGCAGCCAAGATAGGGAGGGTACGGGTCCCTCTGGAAACACCATATATTTT.

This clonotype was picked up many times. The rearrangement joins TRBV5-1 to TRBJ2-7; no firm D call. Trimming left V 0 bases short and J 0 bases short, with 7 bases between. There are 14 residues in the CDR3. CDR1 is SGHRS, CDR2 YFSETQ, per germline. The CDR3 DNA reads TGCGCCAGCAGCTTGGCCACTGGCTCCTACGAGCAGTACTTC. It encodes CASSLATGSYEQYF.

This clonotype has at least ten counts. The CDR3 reads CAISELWATDTQYF. The CDR3 nucleotides are TGTGCCATCAGTGAGTTATGGGCCACAGATACGCAGTATTTT. The V and J genes are TRBV10-3 and TRBJ2-3; no reliable D call. The length of the CDR3 is 14 residues. CDR1 and CDR2 (germline): ENHRY, SYGVKD. Deletions cut 1 base from V and 2 bases from J, with 7 bases between.

This clonotype has a handful of counts. This chain's CDR3 is CASSPGQPGNTIYF. CDR3 nucleotides: TGCGCCAGCAGCCCGGGACAGCCTGGAAACACCATATATTTT. The V and J genes are TRBV5-1 and TRBJ1-3; the match to TRBD1 covers 7 bases. The germline V gene encodes CDR1 SGHRS and CDR2 YFSETQ. V lost 4 bases and J lost 2; bases outside the gene matches: 3. This CDR3 has 14 amino acids.

A few counts support this clonotype. J is TRBJ2-1 and V is TRBV9; tentative D call: TRBD1 (5 bases). This CDR3 is built from 12 residues. Germline V gene lookup returns CDR1 SGDLS and CDR2 YYNGEE. The V gene lost 4 bases and the J gene lost 12 bases, with 14 bases spanning the gap. The CDR3 DNA follows: TGTGCCAGCAGCTCCCCCAGGGAACCGCAGTTCTTC. Translated: CASSSPREPQFF.

This clonotype came up many times. CDR3 bases: TGCGCCAGCCATAACGGGCTAGCTTTAGGAGAGACCCAGTACTTC. Its translation: CASHNGLALGETQYF. The rearrangement uses TRBV5-1 and TRBJ2-5, with a weak D call TRBD2 (5 bases). The V gene's germline CDR1 is SGHRS and CDR2 YFSETQ. The CDR3 extends over 15 amino acids. Trimming took 7 bases from V and 4 from J, leaving 20 bases between them. Variable domain in full (rest from reference TRBV5-1 and TRBJ2-5): KAGVTQTPRYLIKTRGQQVTLSCSPISGHRSVSWYQQTPGQGLQFLFEYFSETQRNKGNFPGRFSGRQFSNSRSEMNVSTLELGDSALYLCASHNGLALGETQYFGPGTRLLVL.

This clonotype was seen at least ten times. The chain uses TRBV12-3 or TRBV12-4 and TRBJ2-3; no definite D call. There are 13 residues in the CDR3. Trimming shortened V by 0 bases and J by 3 bases, and 4 bases separated the two germline ends. The CDR3 DNA follows: TGTGCCAGCAGTTTAGCGGCGACAGATACGCAGTATTTT. Encoded protein: CASSLAATDTQYF.

This clonotype was seen ten or more times. The chain is built from TRBV5-1 and TRBJ2-3, with a tentative D call TRBD1 (6 bases). V lost 0 bases and J 0 bases, leaving 11 bases between the germline ends. Germline V gives CDR1 SGHRS, CDR2 YFSETQ. The CDR3 runs 16 residues. The CDR3 sequence: CASSLGPTGSTDTQYF. CDR3 DNA sequence: TGCGCCAGCAGCTTGGGTCCTACAGGGAGCACAGATACGCAGTATTTT.

This clonotype was seen ten or more times. The V gene is TRBV24-1, the J gene TRBJ2-1; TRBD1 matches at 9 bases. In germline, CDR1 is KGHDR, CDR2 SFDVKD. The CDR3 is made up of 14 amino acids. Trimming removed 4 bases from V and 9 bases from J; junction bases left unmatched: 6. The CDR3 loop reads CATSEPGTGSEQFF. CDR3 in DNA: TGTGCCACCAGTGAACCGGGGACAGGGTCTGAGCAGTTCTTC.

At least ten counts were recorded for this clonotype. V gene TRBV10-1 combines with J gene TRBJ2-3, with 8 positions matching TRBD1. Germline trimming cut 7 bases from V and 9 bases from J; bases unmatched to any gene: 9. CDR1 WNHNN and CDR2 SYGVQD come from the germline V gene (reference sequence). This CDR3 has 13 amino acids. The DNA for the CDR3 is TGCGCCAGCAAGGGGACAGGCCCAGCCACGCAGTATTTT. Translating gives CASKGTGPATQYF.

In this sample, this clonotype turned up many times. V is TRBV10-3 and J is TRBJ2-3, with D maybe TRBD2 (7 bases). CDR1 and CDR2 from the germline V gene are ENHRY and SYGVKD. V was clipped by 9 bases and J by 2 bases, with 18 bases between them. This CDR3 comprises 15 residues. The CDR3 sequence is CAITAGGGNTDTQYF. The DNA for the CDR3 is TGTGCCATAACCGCTGGCGGGGGCAACACAGATACGCAGTATTTT.

The chain is built from TRBV6-5 and TRBJ2-2; possible D gene TRBD1, 6 bases. V lost 6 bases to trimming and J lost 4 bases, with 21 bases between them. Germline V gene sequence: CDR1 MNHEY, CDR2 SVGAGI. The CDR3 contains 17 residues. In DNA, the CDR3 is TGTGCCAGCAGCCGACAGGCCCCGGCTCTTACCACCGGGGAGCTGTTTTTT. The encoded protein is CASSRQAPALTTGELFF.